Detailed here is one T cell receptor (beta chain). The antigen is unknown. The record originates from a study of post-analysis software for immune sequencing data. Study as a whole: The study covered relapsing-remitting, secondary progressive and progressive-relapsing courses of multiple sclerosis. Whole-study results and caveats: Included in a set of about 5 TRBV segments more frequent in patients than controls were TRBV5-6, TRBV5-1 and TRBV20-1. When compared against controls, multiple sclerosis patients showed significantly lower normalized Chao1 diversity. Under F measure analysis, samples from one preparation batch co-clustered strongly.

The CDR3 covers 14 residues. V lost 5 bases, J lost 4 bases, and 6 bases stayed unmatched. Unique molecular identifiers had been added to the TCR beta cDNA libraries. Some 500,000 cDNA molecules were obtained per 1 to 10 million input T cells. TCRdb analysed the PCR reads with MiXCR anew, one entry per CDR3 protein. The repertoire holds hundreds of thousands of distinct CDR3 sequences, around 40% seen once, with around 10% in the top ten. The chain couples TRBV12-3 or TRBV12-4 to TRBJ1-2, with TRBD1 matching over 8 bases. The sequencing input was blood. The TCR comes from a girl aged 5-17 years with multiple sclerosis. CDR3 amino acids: CASSLWTGLYGYTF. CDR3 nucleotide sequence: TGTGCCAGCAGTCTATGGACAGGGCTCTATGGCTACACCTTC.